The clone carrying this TCR beta chain was observed many times. What it binds is not known. The entry originates in a study of T cells in Graves' hyperthyroidism and ophthalmopathy. Findings and caveats of the study: Most expanded thyroid clonotypes above 0.001 recurred in blood.

The V end was cut by 2 bases, the J end by 2 bases, with 13 bases between. CDR1 is MGHRA, CDR2 YSYEKL, per germline. This CDR3 contains 16 residues. There were TCR beta CDR3 regions amplified from RNA transcripts. A first-round RT-PCR of the TCR CDR3 used the HTBI primer set. TCRdb re-called the multiplex PCR reads through MiXCR, storing one row per CDR3 protein. The repertoire includes some 760,000 distinct CDR3 sequences, approximately 15% of them detected once, and about a tenth sits in the top ten. V and J are TRBV4-1 and TRBJ1-5; D is ambiguous. The clonotype originates from a young woman with Graves' hyperthyroidism. Sequencing was carried out using blood. CDR3: CASSQPYSGGNQPQHF. The CDR3 bases are TGCGCCAGCAGCCAACCCTACAGTGGTGGCAATCAGCCCCAGCATTTT.